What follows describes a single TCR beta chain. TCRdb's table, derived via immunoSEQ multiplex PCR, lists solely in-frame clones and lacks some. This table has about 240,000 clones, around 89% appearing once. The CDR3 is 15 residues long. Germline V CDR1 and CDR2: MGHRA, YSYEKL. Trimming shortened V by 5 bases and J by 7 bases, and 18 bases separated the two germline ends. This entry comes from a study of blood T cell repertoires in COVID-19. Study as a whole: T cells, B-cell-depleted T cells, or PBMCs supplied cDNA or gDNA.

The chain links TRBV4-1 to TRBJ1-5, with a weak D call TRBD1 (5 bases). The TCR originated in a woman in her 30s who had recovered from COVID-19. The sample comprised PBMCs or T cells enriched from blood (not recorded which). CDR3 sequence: CASSSAGGEGQPQHF. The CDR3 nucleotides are TGCGCCAGCAGCTCGGCGGGGGGAGAAGGCCAGCCCCAGCATTTT.